These 23 T cell receptor beta chains were sequenced from one sample in a study of T cell responses to AZD1222 COVID-19 vaccine. Clones were read by immunoSEQ multiplex PCR, and TCRdb kept only the in-frame ones, dropping some. The data hold roughly 180,000 clones, with about 91% observed a single time. Sequenced here: peripheral blood, sampled on day 0 of AZD1222 vaccination. These receptors were collected from an adult in good health.

V and J are TRBV19 and TRBJ1-1; no reliable D call. Germline CDR1 and CDR2: LNHDA and SQIVND (reference sequence). This CDR3 spans 12 amino acids. Trimming shortened V by 1 base and J by 9 bases, and 9 bases separated the two germline ends. Here the CDR3 DNA reads TGTGCCAGTAGTATAGCCAAGCGGAAAGCTTTCTTT. This gives the protein CASSIAKRKAFF.

The chain has TRBV2 and TRBJ2-7, with D possibly being TRBD1 (6 bases). The CDR3 totals 15 residues. Germline-derived CDR1 and CDR2 are SNHLY and FYNNEI. V was trimmed by 7 bases and J by 5 bases, leaving 21 bases between them. CDR3 DNA sequence: TGTGCCAGCAACCTCAGGGGATCCCCCCAAAACGAGCAGTACTTC. Encoded protein: CASNLRGSPQNEQYF.

The gene calls are TRBV15 and TRBJ1-1; D perhaps matches TRBD1 (5 bases). CDR3 length: 17 residues. V was clipped by 1 base and J by 0 bases, with 15 bases between them. Germline CDR1 is LNHNV and CDR2 is YYDKDF (reference sequence). The CDR3 protein is CATSRGKGSVLNTEAFF. The CDR3 bases are TGTGCCACCAGCAGAGGTAAGGGGTCAGTATTGAACACTGAAGCTTTCTTT.

In the case of this clone: Other DNA variants within this sample encode the same CDR3. The genes are TRBV7-9 and TRBJ1-2; D ambiguous. Germline V gene lookup returns CDR1 SEHNR and CDR2 FQNEAQ (reference sequence). This CDR3 comprises 12 residues. Trimming pared 1 base from V and 6 bases from J, leaving 6 bases between. This CDR3 reads CASSLGGDGYTF. The CDR3 region has the DNA TGTGCCAGCAGCTTAGGGGGAGATGGCTACACCTTC.

The chain employs TRBV5-1 and TRBJ1-1; TRBD1 matches 9 bases. The CDR3 runs 20 residues. V was pared by 0 bases and J by 1 base, with 16 bases of the junction left unmatched. In germline, CDR1 is SGHRS, CDR2 YFSETQ. The CDR3 coding sequence is TGCGCCAGCAGCTTGGGCGAATATACAGGGGGCGCGAGAGAGAACACTGAAGCTTTCTTT. Amino acid sequence: CASSLGEYTGGARENTEAFF.

The CDR3 bases are TGTGCCAGCATAATGGGGATGGGGCGGAACACTGAAGCTTTCTTT. Its translation is CASIMGMGRNTEAFF. This rearrangement joins TRBV2 to TRBJ1-1, with a weak D call TRBD1 (5 bases). In germline, CDR1 is SNHLY, CDR2 FYNNEI. There are 15 residues in the CDR3. V lost 7 bases and J lost 1, with 16 bases in between.

This chain joins TRBV19 and TRBJ1-2; possibly TRBD1 for D (5 bases). Germline V lookup: CDR1 LNHDA, CDR2 SQIVND (reference sequence). There are 14 residues in the CDR3. The V and J ends lost 4 bases and 5 bases respectively, with 14 bases between them. The CDR3 loop is CASSSGTLSYGYTF. The CDR3 coding sequence is TGTGCCAGTAGTAGCGGGACCCTTTCGTATGGCTACACCTTC. Full variable domain (rest looked up from reference TRBV19 and TRBJ1-2): DGGITQSPKYLFRKEGQNVTLSCEQNLNHDAMYWYRQDPGQGLRLIYYSQIVNDFQKGDIAEGYSVSREKKESFPLTVTSAQKNPTAFYLCASSSGTLSYGYTFGSGTRLTVV.

The rearrangement links TRBV18 to TRBJ1-6; a possible D gene is TRBD1 (5 bases). Trimming pared 1 base from V and 4 bases from J, leaving 14 bases between. The CDR3 has 17 amino acids. Germline CDR1 reads KGHSH; CDR2 reads LQKENI. The CDR3 DNA follows: TGTGCCAGCTCACCACTCCCGCGACAGAGTTATAATTCACCCCTCCACTTT. Translated, it gives CASSPLPRQSYNSPLHF.

V is TRBV27 and J is TRBJ2-7; D is unclear. In germline, CDR1 is MNHEY, CDR2 SMNVEV (reference sequence). The V and J ends lost 5 bases and 2 bases respectively, with 25 bases between them. This CDR3 is 18 amino acids long. The CDR3 coding sequence is TGTGCCAGCAGTAAGCGTGGCGCACCCCAAGACGGACCCTACGAGCAGTACTTC. Translated: CASSKRGAPQDGPYEQYF.

The chain uses TRBV15 and TRBJ1-1, with a weak D call TRBD1 (5 bases). The germline gives CDR1 LNHNV, CDR2 YYDKDF (reference sequence). The length of the CDR3 is 13 residues. Trimming took 8 bases from V and 0 from J, leaving 10 bases between them. The CDR3 DNA sequence: TGTGCCACCGCCGGGGGTGTGAACACTGAAGCTTTCTTT. It codes for CATAGGVNTEAFF.

The V call is TRBV28, the J call TRBJ2-4, with D maybe TRBD2 (6 bases). Germline V gene sequence: CDR1 MDHEN, CDR2 SYDVKM. Trimming shortened V by 6 bases and J by 3 bases, and 9 bases separated the two germline ends. The CDR3 is made up of 13 amino acids. For the CDR3, the DNA is TGTGCCAGCAGACCGGGACTCAAAAACATTCAGTACTTC. Translation gives CASRPGLKNIQYF.

The V gene is TRBV6-2 or TRBV6-3, the J gene TRBJ1-6, with 9 bases lining up with TRBD1. Germline CDR1 reads MNHEY; CDR2 reads SVGEGT. The CDR3 loop spans 18 amino acids. V shed 6 bases and J 9 bases; nucleotides not matched to a gene: 18. The CDR3: CASSTVGTGGPWASPLHF. CDR3 bases: TGTGCCAGCAGCACCGTTGGAACAGGGGGCCCTTGGGCTTCACCCCTCCACTTT.

The CDR3: CASSLGGQTEAFF. The DNA of the CDR3 is TGTGCCAGCAGTTTAGGGGGGCAGACTGAAGCTTTCTTT. The chain is built from TRBV6-5 and TRBJ1-1, with D possibly TRBD1 on 6 matching bases. Trimming removed 4 bases at V and 5 bases at J, with 11 bases between. CDR3 length equals 13 residues. The germline CDR1 and CDR2 sequences are MNHEY and SVGAGI.

The chain recombines TRBV5-1 with TRBJ1-1; D is ambiguous. CDR1 SGHRS and CDR2 YFSETQ come from the germline V gene. V gave up 0 bases and J gave up 6 bases, with 15 bases separating them. This CDR3 has 15 amino acids. Written as DNA, the CDR3 is TGCGCCAGCAGCTTGGCCCGTTGGAATTATGCTGAAGCTTTCTTT. This codes for CASSLARWNYAEAFF.

The chain recombines TRBV14 with TRBJ1-1, with TRBD1 as a possible D gene (6 bases). The CDR3 covers 13 residues. V lost 5 bases and J lost 2, with 9 bases in between. Germline V lookup: CDR1 SGHDN, CDR2 FVKESK. CDR3 region: CASSWTANTEAFF. CDR3 bases: TGTGCCAGCAGCTGGACAGCTAACACTGAAGCTTTCTTT.

This sequence joins TRBV3-1 (or the pseudogene TRBV3-2) and TRBJ1-1; D call uncertain. The germline V and J ends were trimmed by 1 base and 4 bases, with 16 bases remaining between them. The germline CDR1 and CDR2 sequences are LGHDT and YNNKEL (reference sequence). This CDR3 is built from 16 residues. This CDR3 is CASSQGNKLKLTEAFF. The CDR3 bases are TGTGCCAGCAGCCAAGGTAACAAATTAAAACTCACTGAAGCTTTCTTT.

The gene calls are TRBV3-1 (or the pseudogene TRBV3-2) and TRBJ1-3; D possibly corresponds to TRBD1 (6 bases). The CDR3 consists of 13 residues. CDR1 is LGHDT, CDR2 YNNKEL, per germline (reference sequence). V was clipped by 8 bases and J by 4 bases, with 12 bases between them. The DNA of the CDR3 is TGTGCCAGCTATGGGGGACACGGAAACACCATATATTTT. It translates to CASYGGHGNTIYF.

Details on this clone: One end of the junction varies from germline; a read error may be responsible. This chain connects TRBV10-3 to TRBJ1-2, with a possible D match to TRBD1 (6 bases). Germline V lookup: CDR1 ENHRY, CDR2 SYGVKD. The CDR3 has 17 residues. CDR3 in amino acids: CAISELGQGKESYGYTF. DNA for the CDR3: TGTGCCATCAGTGAGTTAGGGCAGGGGAAGGAAAGCTATGGCTACACTTTC.

The chain employs TRBV28 and TRBJ1-2; D ambiguous. CDR1 is MDHEN and CDR2 is SYDVKM in the germline V gene. Trimming removed 1 base at V and 4 bases at J, with 16 bases between. The CDR3 covers 16 residues. CDR3 in DNA: TGTGCCAGCAGTTTATTGGGAGAGGGCGCGAGCTATGGCTACACCTTC. Protein sequence: CASSLLGEGASYGYTF.

The gene calls are TRBV5-8 and TRBJ1-1; D unresolved. The CDR3 runs to 14 residues. Trimming pared 2 bases from V and 0 bases from J, leaving 8 bases between. The V gene's germline CDR1 is SGHTS and CDR2 YDEGEE. Here the CDR3 reads CASSFGSMNTEAFF. Written as DNA, the CDR3 is TGTGCCAGCAGCTTTGGCAGCATGAACACTGAAGCTTTCTTT.

This clone has just one count. The V and J genes are TRBV6-6 and TRBJ1-5; perhaps TRBD1 as D (5 bases). The V and J ends lost 7 bases and 0 bases respectively, with 10 bases between them. Germline V CDR1 and CDR2: MNHNY, SVGAGI (reference sequence). This CDR3 is 14 amino acids long. Written as DNA, the CDR3 is TGTGCCAGCACCTCGGGGGTTAGCAATCAGCCCCAGCATTTT. It is translated as CASTSGVSNQPQHF.

The rearrangement uses TRBV27 and TRBJ1-5, with D unresolved. Looked up from germline, CDR1 is MNHEY and CDR2 is SMNVEV (reference sequence). The CDR3 sequence is 17 residues long. V lost 6 bases and J lost 0, with 18 bases in between. The chain's CDR3 is CASRGRTDSYSNQPQHF. The CDR3 nucleotides read TGTGCCAGCAGGGGCAGGACTGATTCTTATAGCAATCAGCCCCAGCATTTT.

The chain uses TRBV5-5 and TRBJ2-7; D is uncertain. This CDR3 has 12 amino acids. Deletions cut 1 base from V and 5 bases from J, with 7 bases between. Germline assignment: CDR1 SGHKS and CDR2 YYEKEE (reference sequence). CDR3 DNA: TGTGCCAGCAGCTTGTGGACCGACGAGCAGTACTTC. Translating gives CASSLWTDEQYF.